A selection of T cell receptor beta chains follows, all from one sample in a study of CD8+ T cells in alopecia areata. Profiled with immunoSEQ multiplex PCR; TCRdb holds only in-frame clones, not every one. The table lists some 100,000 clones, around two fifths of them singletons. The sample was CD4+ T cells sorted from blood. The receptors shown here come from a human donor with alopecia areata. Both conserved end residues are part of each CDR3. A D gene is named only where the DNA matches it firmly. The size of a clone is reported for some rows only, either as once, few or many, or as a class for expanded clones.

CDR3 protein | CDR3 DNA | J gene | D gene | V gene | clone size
CASSLWTVRSSYEQYF | TGTGCCAGCAGCTTGTGGACGGTAAGGAGCTCCTACGAGCAGTACTTC | TRBJ2-7 | . | TRBV5-6 | .
CASSLDRGTNTEAFF | TGTGCCAGCAGCTTGGATCGGGGGACCAACACTGAAGCTTTCTTT | TRBJ1-1 | . | TRBV5-4 | .
CASSVMGGSGEQYF | TGTGCCAGCAGTGTCATGGGGGGCAGCGGAGAGCAGTACTTC | TRBJ2-7 | . | TRBV25-1 | .
CASSYAGTGDEKLFF | TGTGCCAGCAGTTACGCCGGGACAGGGGATGAAAAACTGTTTTTT | TRBJ1-4 | TRBD1 | TRBV6-6 | few
CASSSTGLAGGPPQYF | TGTGCCAGCAGCTCCACCGGGCTAGCGGGGGGCCCGCCGCAGTACTTC | TRBJ2-7 | TRBD2 | TRBV7-8 | .
CASSPTEGLYGYTF | TGTGCCAGCTCACCGACAGAAGGACTCTATGGCTACACCTTC | TRBJ1-2 | . | TRBV18 | .
CASSLRANTEAFF | TGCGCCAGCAGCCTTAGGGCGAACACTGAAGCTTTCTTT | TRBJ1-1 | . | TRBV4-3 | .
CSGEGTNTEAFF | TGCAGCGGCGAGGGGACGAACACTGAAGCTTTCTTT | TRBJ1-1 | . | TRBV29-1 | few
CSVVPGQGYEQYF | TGCAGCGTCGTACCGGGACAGGGCTACGAGCAGTACTTC | TRBJ2-7 | TRBD1 | TRBV29-1 | .
CASSLNGQLDNSPLHF | TGCGCCAGCAGCTTGAACGGACAGCTCGATAATTCACCCCTCCACTTT | TRBJ1-6 | . | TRBV5-1 | .
CASSLGGFNEQYF | TGTGCCAGCAGCTTAGGTGGTTTCAACGAGCAGTACTTC | TRBJ2-7 | . | TRBV7-3 | .
CASRRGTIYEQYF | TGTGCCAGCAGGAGAGGGACCATCTACGAGCAGTACTTC | TRBJ2-7 | . | TRBV25-1 | .
CASSVHFEAFF | TGTGCCAGCAGTGTCCACTTTGAGGCTTTCTTT | TRBJ1-1 | . | TRBV2 | .
CASSQASPYNEQFF | TGTGCCAGCAGCCAAGCGTCACCTTACAATGAGCAGTTCTTC | TRBJ2-1 | . | TRBV14 | .
CACDPGAASEKLFF | TGTGCCTGTGACCCCGGGGCCGCGAGTGAAAAACTGTTTTTT | TRBJ1-4 | . | TRBV30 | .
CASSGVVGSQETQYF | TGTGCCAGCAGCGGGGTTGTGGGGTCACAAGAGACCCAGTACTTC | TRBJ2-5 | . | TRBV9 | .
CASVPGQGVYNEQFF | TGCGCCAGCGTCCCGGGACAGGGGGTTTACAATGAGCAGTTCTTC | TRBJ2-1 | TRBD1 | TRBV5-1 | .
CASSLVGGSRLGNTIYF | TGTGCCAGCAGCTTAGTTGGGGGCTCGCGGCTCGGAAACACCATATATTTT | TRBJ1-3 | . | TRBV7-2 | .
CSVQSWGGTDTQYF | TGCAGCGTTCAGAGCTGGGGGGGGACAGATACGCAGTATTTT | TRBJ2-3 | TRBD2 | TRBV29-1 | few
CASSHDTGEVSYEQYF | TGCGCCAGCAGCCACGACACAGGGGAGGTTAGCTACGAGCAGTACTTC | TRBJ2-7 | . | TRBV4-3 | .
CASSFAGGPTDTQYF | TGTGCCAGCAGCTTTGCGGGAGGGCCCACAGATACGCAGTATTTT | TRBJ2-3 | TRBD2 | TRBV7-2 | few
CSVSPGLAGAGGDTQYF | TGCAGCGTTTCGCCGGGACTAGCGGGAGCTGGGGGAGATACGCAGTATTTT | TRBJ2-3 | TRBD2 | TRBV29-1 | .
CASSYEGVSETQYF | TGTGCCAGCAGTTACGAAGGGGTATCAGAGACCCAGTACTTC | TRBJ2-5 | . | TRBV6-6 | .
CASSLAGGNEQFF | TGTGCCAGCAGCTTGGCCGGGGGGAATGAGCAGTTCTTC | TRBJ2-1 | TRBD2 | TRBV5-6 | few
CASSLAQAASYEQYF | TGTGCCAGCAGCTTAGCGCAGGCAGCCTCCTACGAGCAGTACTTC | TRBJ2-7 | . | TRBV7-9 | .
CAWSVGVRETQYF | TGTGCCTGGAGTGTTGGGGTCCGCGAGACCCAGTACTTC | TRBJ2-5 | . | TRBV30 | .
CSVARILTDTQYF | TGCAGCGTCGCTCGGATTCTCACAGATACGCAGTATTTT | TRBJ2-3 | . | TRBV29-1 | .
CASSLARRAPQFF | TGCGCCAGCAGCTTGGCCAGGAGGGCCCCCCAGTTCTTC | TRBJ2-1 | . | TRBV5-1 | .
CASSLAPGLRRVDTQYF | TGTGCCAGCAGCTTAGCCCCGGGACTCAGGAGGGTAGATACGCAGTATTTT | TRBJ2-3 | . | TRBV7-2 | .
CASRSGEYNTEAFF | TGCGCCAGCCGATCAGGAGAGTATAACACTGAAGCTTTCTTT | TRBJ1-1 | . | TRBV5-1 | .
CASSTGTTYEQYF | TGCGCCAGCTCAACCGGGACTACCTACGAGCAGTACTTC | TRBJ2-7 | TRBD2 | TRBV5-1 | .
CASSYSPGAEDTQYF | TGTGCCAGCAGTTACTCGCCGGGGGCTGAGGATACGCAGTATTTT | TRBJ2-3 | . | TRBV6-5 | .
CASSYSTSGVKNIQYF | TGTGCCAGCAGTTACTCTACTAGCGGGGTGAAAAACATTCAGTACTTC | TRBJ2-4 | TRBD2 | TRBV6-6 | .
CASNPGTYNEQFF | TGTGCCAGCAACCCAGGGACCTACAATGAGCAGTTCTTC | TRBJ2-1 | . | TRBV7-9 | .